The rows below give T cell receptor beta chains drawn from one sample of a study of blood T cell repertoires in COVID-19. Sequenced by immunoSEQ multiplex PCR; TCRdb stores in-frame clones only, minus some. The table records 400,000 or so clones, 80% to 90% of them present only once. The sequenced sample consisted of PBMCs or T cells enriched from blood (not recorded which). These receptors were taken from a young man who had recovered from COVID-19. CDR3s include the opening cysteine and the closing phenylalanine or tryptophan. A D gene is named only where the DNA matches it firmly. Expanded clones get a size class; other rows say once, few or many, or leave the size out.

TRBV19,TRBJ1-1,.,.,TGTGCCAGTAGTGTAACAGTTAACACTGAAGCTTTCTTT,CASSVTVNTEAFF
TRBV21-1,TRBJ2-5,.,.,TGTGCCAGCAGCCCAGCAAGGGGACAGAGCTTTCTTAGGCAAGAGACCCAGTACTTC,CASSPARGQSFLRQETQYF
TRBV7-8,TRBJ2-2,.,TRBD1,TGTGCCAGCAGCTCTCTCCTGGGAACAGGGGTGAGCACCGGGGAGCTGTTTTTT,CASSSLLGTGVSTGELFF
TRBV7-3,TRBJ2-3,.,.,TGTGCCAGCAGCTCGCGGGCAGTCGATACGCAGTATTTT,CASSSRAVDTQYF
TRBV7-9,TRBJ1-4,once,TRBD1,TGTGCCAGCAGCAAGGGGGCCCCGAGCGAAAAACTGTTTTTT,CASSKGAPSEKLFF
TRBV10-1,TRBJ1-3,.,.,TGCGCCAGCAGTCCCACAGAAGGTGCTGGAAACACCATATATTTT,CASSPTEGAGNTIYF
TRBV2,TRBJ2-5,.,.,TGTGCCAGCAGTGGGATTGCGGGAGAGACCCAGTACTTC,CASSGIAGETQYF
TRBV28,TRBJ1-2,.,TRBD1,TGTGCCAGCAGTTTACAGGACAGGGTTTATGGCTACACCTTC,CASSLQDRVYGYTF
TRBV15,TRBJ1-4,.,TRBD1,TGTGCCACCAGCAGGTTCCGGGACAGGGATAATAATGAAAAACTGTTTTTT,CATSRFRDRDNNEKLFF
TRBV9,TRBJ2-7,.,.,TGTGCCAGCAGCGCGCTAGGACAAGGGACTCTAGGGCAGTACTTC,CASSALGQGTLGQYF
TRBV10-1,TRBJ2-7,.,.,TGCGCCAGCAGCCCCAACGGGGTCGGCGAGCAGTACTTC,CASSPNGVGEQYF
TRBV9,TRBJ1-3,.,.,TGTGCCAGCAGCGACAATGGGGAGTGGGACACCATATATTTT,CASSDNGEWDTIYF
TRBV2,TRBJ1-5,.,TRBD1,TGTGCCAGCAGTCCACAGGGGTTGGGCAATCAGCCCCAGCATTTT,CASSPQGLGNQPQHF
TRBV28,TRBJ2-2,.,.,TGTGCCAGCAGCCCCGGGATCCGGAACACCGGGGAGCTGTTTTTT,CASSPGIRNTGELFF
TRBV5-1,TRBJ2-7,.,TRBD2,TGCGCCAGCAGCTTCCTAGCGGGATACGAGCAGTACTTC,CASSFLAGYEQYF
TRBV19,TRBJ1-5,.,.,TGTGCCAGTAGTGGACAACTCAATCAGCCCCAGCATTTT,CASSGQLNQPQHF
TRBV9,TRBJ1-3,.,TRBD1,TGTGCCAGCAGCTCCCCCGGTCAGGGGGCTTCCGGAAACACCATATATTTT,CASSSPGQGASGNTIYF
TRBV6-6,TRBJ2-7,.,.,TGTGCCAGCAGTTTATCCCCGAGGGCTAGCAGTAACGAGCAGTACTTC,CASSLSPRASSNEQYF
TRBV7-2,TRBJ1-1,once,TRBD1,TGTGCCAGCAGCGTCGGGACAGGTGGGAACACTGAAGCTTTCTTT,CASSVGTGGNTEAFF
TRBV2,TRBJ2-1,.,TRBD2,TGTGCCAGCAGCCAGACTAGCGGGACACCGGGTGAGCAGTTCTTC,CASSQTSGTPGEQFF
TRBV27,TRBJ1-1,.,TRBD1,TGTGCCAGCAGGAGAGAGAACAGGGGAAACACTGAAGCTTTCTTT,CASRRENRGNTEAFF
TRBV5-1,TRBJ2-3,.,TRBD2,TGCGCCAGCAGCTCGGCTAGCGGCCTCGGCGATACGCAGTATTTT,CASSSASGLGDTQYF
TRBV10-1,TRBJ2-2,.,TRBD2,TGCGCCAGCCGCCGGGAGGGCCAAACCGGGGAGCTGTTTTTT,CASRREGQTGELFF
TRBV28,TRBJ2-1,.,.,TGTGCCAGCAGTTCAGGTGGCTTCGGGTGGGGCCATGAGCAGTTCTTC,CASSSGGFGWGHEQFF
TRBV29-1,TRBJ2-7,.,.,TGCAGCGTTGGTTTAGCGGAGGGCTCTTACGAGCAGTACTTC,CSVGLAEGSYEQYF
TRBV5-4,TRBJ2-1,.,.,TGTGCCAGCAGCCACTCCTTAAACTCCTACAATGAGCAGTTCTTC,CASSHSLNSYNEQFF
TRBV19,TRBJ1-5,.,.,TGTGCCTCCTCCCCCCCCCTCTATAGCAATCAGCCCCAGCATTTT,CASSPPLYSNQPQHF
TRBV29-1,TRBJ2-1,once,TRBD2,TGCAGCGTTGAATGGCGGGAGTCCTACAATGAGCAGTTCTTC,CSVEWRESYNEQFF
TRBV28,TRBJ2-7,.,.,TGTGCCAGCAGAGTCAGCCCCGGGGACGAGCAGTACTTC,CASRVSPGDEQYF
TRBV5-4,TRBJ1-3,once,TRBD1,TGTGCCAGCAGCTTTAACCCCCAGGGGGCTTCTGGAAACACCATATATTTT,CASSFNPQGASGNTIYF
TRBV14,TRBJ2-2,.,.,TGTGCCAGCAGCCAAATACTAGTAGCGAACACCGGGGAGCTGTTTTTT,CASSQILVANTGELFF
TRBV10-3,TRBJ1-3,.,TRBD1,TGTGCCATCAGACCGGGACAGGGATTGAGTGGAAACACCATATATTTT,CAIRPGQGLSGNTIYF
TRBV11-2,TRBJ1-1,.,TRBD1,TGTGCCAGCAGCCTCATCCACAGGGGTAACACTGAAGCTTTCTTT,CASSLIHRGNTEAFF
TRBV5-1,TRBJ1-2,once,.,TGCGCCAGCACCCTCGGTGGCTATGGCTACACCTTC,CASTLGGYGYTF
TRBV19,TRBJ1-2,.,TRBD1,TGTGCCAGTACCCCTGGGGACAGGGCGGGCTACACCTTC,CASTPGDRAGYTF
TRBV7-9,TRBJ2-4,.,.,TGTGCCAGCAGCTTATTTTCCGGGAAGGGCATTCAGTACTTC,CASSLFSGKGIQYF
TRBV6-5,TRBJ1-1,.,.,TGTGCCAGCACCCCGGGTGTCGCGAGCACTGAAGCTTTCTTT,CASTPGVASTEAFF
TRBV7-6,TRBJ2-3,.,TRBD1,TGTGCCAGCAGCTCACCGGGACAGCCCTCGCAGTATTTT,CASSSPGQPSQYF
TRBV5-6,TRBJ2-1,.,.,TGTGCCAGCAGCCCTAGTTATAATGAGCAGTTCTTC,CASSPSYNEQFF
TRBV29-1,TRBJ2-7,.,TRBD2,TGCAGCGGAAAGGGGACTAGCGGGAGGGCAAACGAGCAGTACTTC,CSGKGTSGRANEQYF
TRBV28,TRBJ1-1,.,.,TGTGCCAGCAGTTCGACACTCAGAGGAGGAAACACTGAAGCTTTCTTT,CASSSTLRGGNTEAFF
TRBV14,TRBJ2-1,.,TRBD1,TGTGCCAGCAGCCAGCAGGGGGTCATCGATGAGCAGTTCTTC,CASSQQGVIDEQFF
TRBV27,TRBJ2-1,once,.,TGTGCCAGCAGTTTAAAGCTGCCTTACAATGAGCAGTTCTTC,CASSLKLPYNEQFF
TRBV28,TRBJ2-7,once,TRBD1,TGTGCCAGCAGTGGTTCCGGGACAGGGAAATACGAGCAGTACTTC,CASSGSGTGKYEQYF
TRBV5-1,TRBJ1-1,once,.,TGCGCCAGCAGCTTAAAGGACATTCACACTGAAGCTTTCTTT,CASSLKDIHTEAFF
TRBV2,TRBJ1-2,.,TRBD1,TGTGCCAGCAGCACGGGGCGAGGGACAGGAGATGGCTACACCTTC,CASSTGRGTGDGYTF